Given below is one TCR beta chain in context. This sample was taken from a study of blood T cell repertoires in COVID-19. About the research overall: From the United States, Italy and Spain came samples of acute and convalescent COVID-19. T cells, B-cell-depleted T cells, or PBMCs provided the cDNA or gDNA that served as material.

The data were produced by immunoSEQ multiplex PCR, yet TCRdb's version contains in-frame clones alone and is incomplete. This sample has approximately 410,000 clones, with approximately 90% found just once. Germline lookup yields CDR1 SNHLY and CDR2 FYNNEI. The V gene lost 1 base and the J gene lost 1 base, with 5 bases spanning the gap. This CDR3 contains 15 residues. The sample comprised peripheral blood. This clonotype was sampled from a woman between 25 and 40 years old with active or convalescent COVID-19. This chain joins TRBV2 and TRBJ2-6; D not certain. CDR3 sequence (DNA): TGTGCCAGCAGTGAAGAACGGTCTGGGGCCAACGTCCTGACTTTC. Its translation is CASSEERSGANVLTF.